This T cell receptor beta chain is from a study of T cell responses to AZD1222 COVID-19 vaccine. Sequencing was performed with immunoSEQ multiplex PCR; in TCRdb, only in-frame clones are kept and a portion is missing. The sample has 140,000 to 150,000 clones; 80% to 95% are singletons. CDR1 LGHDT and CDR2 YNNKEL come from the germline V gene (reference sequence). V lost 6 bases and J lost 2; bases outside the gene matches: 7. This CDR3 is 15 amino acids long. This TCR was sampled from an adult in good health. The J gene is TRBJ1-2, the V gene TRBV3-1 (or the pseudogene TRBV3-2); TRBD1 agrees at 9 bases. The material was peripheral blood, obtained on day 0 of AZD1222 vaccination. The CDR3 nucleotides read TGTGCCAGCAGTCCCAAGGGACAGGGCAACTATGGCTACACCTTC. It translates to CASSPKGQGNYGYTF.